This T cell receptor beta chain was identified in a study of regulatory T cells in long-lasting Graves disease. Library construction for TCR beta used iRepertoire HTBI primers and Arm-PCR of CDR3 regions. TCRdb redid the calling of the multiplex PCR reads with MiXCR, one entry per CDR3 protein. Of 500,000 to 700,000 distinct CDR3 sequences listed, around 30% are singletons. This clonotype was observed a few times. Germline values: CDR1 ENHRY, CDR2 SYGVKD. Trimming took off 3 bases at V and 11 bases at J, with 14 bases between the two ends. The CDR3 sequence is 13 residues long. Time point: persistent/refractory GD, antithyroid drugs over 5 years with positive TRAb. With RNA extracted from PBMCs as input, the TCR library was made.

This clonotype was sampled from a female donor with Graves disease. The V gene is TRBV10-3, the J gene TRBJ1-5, with a possible D match to TRBD1 (5 bases). The source was peripheral blood mononuclear cells (PBMCs), collected when the disease was refractory, from a patient treated with antithyroid drugs. The CDR3 DNA reads as TGTGCCATCAGTGACCCGGGGACGAGAGCCCAGCATTTT. Translating gives CAISDPGTRAQHF.